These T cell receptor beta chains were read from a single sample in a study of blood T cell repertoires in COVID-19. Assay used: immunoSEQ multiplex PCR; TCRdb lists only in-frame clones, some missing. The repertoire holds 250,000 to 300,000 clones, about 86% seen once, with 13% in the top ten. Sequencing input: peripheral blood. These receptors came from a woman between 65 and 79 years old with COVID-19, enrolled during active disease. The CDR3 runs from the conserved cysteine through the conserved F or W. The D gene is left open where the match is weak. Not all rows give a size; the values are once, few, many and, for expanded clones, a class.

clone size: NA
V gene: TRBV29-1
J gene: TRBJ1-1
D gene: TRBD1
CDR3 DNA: TGCAGCGCAGCCGACCTTACAGGGGTAGGAGCTTTCTTT
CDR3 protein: CSAADLTGVGAFF

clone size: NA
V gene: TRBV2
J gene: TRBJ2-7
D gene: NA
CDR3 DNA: TGTGCCAGCAGTCAGGATTCCTACGAGCAGTACTTC
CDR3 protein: CASSQDSYEQYF

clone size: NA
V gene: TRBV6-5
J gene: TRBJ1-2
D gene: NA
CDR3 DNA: TGTGCCAGCAGTTACTCGATAGCTAACTATGGCTACACCTTC
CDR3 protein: CASSYSIANYGYTF

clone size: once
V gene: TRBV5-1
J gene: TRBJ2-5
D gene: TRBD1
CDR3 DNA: TGCGCCAGCAGCTTGGCAGGGGGCATCGAGACCCAGTACTTC
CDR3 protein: CASSLAGGIETQYF

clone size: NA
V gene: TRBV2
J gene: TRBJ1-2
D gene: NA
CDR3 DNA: TGTGCCAGCAGCAACACCTATGGCTACACCTTC
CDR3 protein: CASSNTYGYTF

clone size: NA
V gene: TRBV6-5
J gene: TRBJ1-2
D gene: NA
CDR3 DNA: TGTGCCAGCAGGGCAAACTATGGCTACACCTTC
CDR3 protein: CASRANYGYTF

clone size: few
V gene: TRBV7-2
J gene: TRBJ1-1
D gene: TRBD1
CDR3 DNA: TGTGCCAGCAGCTCGAACAGGGGACAGGGTGGTGCTTTCTTT
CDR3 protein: CASSSNRGQGGAFF

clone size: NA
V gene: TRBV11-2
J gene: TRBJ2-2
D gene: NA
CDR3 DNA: TGTGCCAGCAGCAAAAGACAGGGCGGGGCCGGGGAGCTGTTTTTT
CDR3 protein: CASSKRQGGAGELFF

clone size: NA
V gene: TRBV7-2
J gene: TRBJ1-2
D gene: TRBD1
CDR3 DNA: TGTGCCAGCAGCTTGGACAGGGCTTACTATGGCTACACCTTC
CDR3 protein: CASSLDRAYYGYTF

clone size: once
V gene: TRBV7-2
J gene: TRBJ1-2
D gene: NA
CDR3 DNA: TGTGCCAGCAGCTTAAGAAATGGTGGGGCCTACACCTTC
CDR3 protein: CASSLRNGGAYTF

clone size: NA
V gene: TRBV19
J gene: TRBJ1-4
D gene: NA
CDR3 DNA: TGTGCCAGTAACGGCAGGGTGGGCGAAAAACTGTTTTTT
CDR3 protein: CASNGRVGEKLFF

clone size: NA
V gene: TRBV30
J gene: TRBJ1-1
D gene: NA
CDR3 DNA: TGTGCCTGGAGTATAGACAGCATGAACACTGAAGCTTTCTTT
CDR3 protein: CAWSIDSMNTEAFF

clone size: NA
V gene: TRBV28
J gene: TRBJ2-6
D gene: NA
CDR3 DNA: TGTGCCAGCAGTCTCATGAGCTCTGGGGCCAACGTCCTGACTTTC
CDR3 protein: CASSLMSSGANVLTF

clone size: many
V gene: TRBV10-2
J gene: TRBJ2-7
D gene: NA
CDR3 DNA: TGCGCCAGCGCTCCCAGGGGCTACGAGCAGTACTTC
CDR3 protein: CASAPRGYEQYF

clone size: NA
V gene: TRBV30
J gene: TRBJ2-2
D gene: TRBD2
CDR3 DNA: TGTGCCTGGAGTGCCGCAAAATCCACTTGGCGGGGGGCCGGCACCGGGGAGCTGTTTTTT
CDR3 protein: CAWSAAKSTWRGAGTGELFF

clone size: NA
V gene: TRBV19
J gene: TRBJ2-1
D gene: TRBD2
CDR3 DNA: TGTGCCAGTAGTATTTACCGGGGTAGCGGGGGGGCCATAAATGAGCAGTTCTTC
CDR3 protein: CASSIYRGSGGAINEQFF

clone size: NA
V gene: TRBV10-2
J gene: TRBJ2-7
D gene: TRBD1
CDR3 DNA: TGCGCCAGCAGTTGGACAGGGGGAGCTTACGAGCAGTACTTC
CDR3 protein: CASSWTGGAYEQYF

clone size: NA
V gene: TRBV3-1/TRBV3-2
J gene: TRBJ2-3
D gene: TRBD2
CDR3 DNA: TGTGCCAGCAGCCCGGGACTAGCGGGGGTTTTGGGGCAGTATTTT
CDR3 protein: CASSPGLAGVLGQYF

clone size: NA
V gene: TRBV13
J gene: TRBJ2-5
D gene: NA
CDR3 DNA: TGTGCCAGCAGCCTCGACAGCCAAGAGACCCAGTACTTC
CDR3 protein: CASSLDSQETQYF